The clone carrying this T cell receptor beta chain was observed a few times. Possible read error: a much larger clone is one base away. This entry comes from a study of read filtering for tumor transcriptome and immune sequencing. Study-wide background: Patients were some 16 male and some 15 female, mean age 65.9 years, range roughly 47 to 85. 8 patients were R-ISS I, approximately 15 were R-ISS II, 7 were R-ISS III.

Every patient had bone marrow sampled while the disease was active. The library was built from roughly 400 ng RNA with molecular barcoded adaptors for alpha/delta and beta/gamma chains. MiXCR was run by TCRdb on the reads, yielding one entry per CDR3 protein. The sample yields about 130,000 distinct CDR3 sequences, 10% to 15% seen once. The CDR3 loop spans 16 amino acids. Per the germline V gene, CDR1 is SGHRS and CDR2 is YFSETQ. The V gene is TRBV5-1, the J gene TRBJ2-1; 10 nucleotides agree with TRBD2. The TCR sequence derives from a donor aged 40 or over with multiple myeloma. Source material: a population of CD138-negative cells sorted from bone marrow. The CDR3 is CASSLSTGTSANGQFF. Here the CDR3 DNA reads TGCGCCAGCAGCTTGTCGACCGGGACTAGCGCAAATGGGCAGTTCTTC.